The 23 T cell receptor beta chains below all came from one sample that was sequenced in a study of CD8+ T cells in alopecia areata. Documented treatment: oral pan-JAK inhibitor, 5-10 mg twice daily. It was cDNA, reverse transcribed from extracted RNA, that served as the sequencing template. TCRdb's table, derived via immunoSEQ multiplex PCR, lists solely in-frame clones and lacks some. Found here are some 120,000 clones, roughly 57% of them singletons; the top ten hold 5% to 7%. The starting material was CD4+ T cells sorted from blood, obtained at week 4, from a patient treated with tofacitinib. The receptors stem from a human donor with alopecia areata.

V and J are TRBV19 and TRBJ1-2, with D possibly matching TRBD1 (6 bases). Germline CDR1 and CDR2: LNHDA and SQIVND (reference sequence). The CDR3 consists of 13 residues. V gave up 10 bases and J gave up 3 bases, with 15 bases separating them. CDR3 in DNA: TGTGCCACCGCGGGACACCCCGACTATGGCTACACCTTC. Protein product: CATAGHPDYGYTF.

The V gene is TRBV29-1, the J gene TRBJ2-7, with a weak D call TRBD1 (7 bases). Trimming shortened V by 7 bases and J by 7 bases, and 20 bases separated the two germline ends. Looked up from germline, CDR1 is SQVTM and CDR2 is ANQGSEA. The CDR3 covers 13 residues. CDR3 in DNA: TGCAGCGGCTCTTGGAGGGGGCTAAGTGAGCAGTACTTC. It codes for CSGSWRGLSEQYF.

The J gene is TRBJ1-1, the V gene TRBV29-1; D remains unclear. The CDR3 has 13 amino acids. V lost 4 bases and J 0 bases, leaving 9 bases between the germline ends. Germline CDR1 reads SQVTM; CDR2 reads ANQGSEA. CDR3 in amino acids: CSVATNMNTEAFF. CDR3 in DNA: TGCAGCGTTGCCACTAACATGAACACTGAAGCTTTCTTT.

Regarding this clone: This CDR3 is also generated by other DNA sequences in the sample. This rearrangement joins TRBV5-6 to TRBJ2-5; D is undetermined. CDR1 SGHDT and CDR2 YYEEEE come from the germline V gene. The CDR3 runs 11 residues. The ends were cut back, 2 bases at V and 5 bases at J, with 4 bases in the middle. The CDR3: CASSFGETQYF. The DNA for the CDR3 is TGTGCCAGCAGCTTTGGGGAGACCCAGTACTTC.

This rearrangement joins TRBV15 to TRBJ1-4; D unclear. In germline, CDR1 is LNHNV, CDR2 YYDKDF (reference sequence). This CDR3 spans 15 amino acids. The V gene lost 4 bases and the J gene lost 5 bases, with 14 bases spanning the gap. This chain's CDR3 is CATSTRRRENEKLFF. Here the CDR3 DNA reads TGTGCCACCAGCACCCGGAGGAGAGAGAATGAAAAACTGTTTTTT.

The chain links TRBV7-8 to TRBJ2-1, with no clear D. From germline, CDR1 is SGHVS and CDR2 FQNEAQ. Deletions cut 1 base from V and 9 bases from J, with 10 bases between. This CDR3 has 13 residues. The CDR3 loop is CASSLESGREQFF. CDR3 sequence (DNA): TGTGCCAGCAGCTTAGAGTCTGGACGTGAGCAGTTCTTC.

This clone occurred a few times. V gene TRBV7-2 combines with J gene TRBJ2-7; D gene unclear. From germline, CDR1 is SGHTA and CDR2 FQGNSA. With 1 base removed from V and 5 bases from J, the gap between germline ends came to 9 bases. The CDR3 contains 13 residues. The CDR3 reads CASSLGPRDEQYF. Here the CDR3 DNA reads TGTGCCAGCAGCTTAGGCCCGCGTGACGAGCAGTACTTC.

With regard to this clone: Other DNA sequences from this sample encode an identical CDR3 as well. The gene calls are TRBV5-1 and TRBJ1-1, with D perhaps matching TRBD1 (5 bases). Between the trimmed V and J ends, which lost 0 bases and 5 bases, there was a span of 11 bases. Germline V gene sequence: CDR1 SGHRS, CDR2 YFSETQ. The CDR3 covers 14 residues. The CDR3: CASSLGTGATEAFF. CDR3 nucleotides: TGCGCCAGCAGCTTGGGGACCGGGGCAACTGAAGCTTTCTTT.

This clone was seen a handful of times. The genes are TRBV6-6 and TRBJ2-2, with D tentatively TRBD2 (6 bases). The length of the CDR3 is 16 residues. Trimming cost V 5 bases and J 4 bases, with 17 bases left between them. CDR1 and CDR2 (germline): MNHNY, SVGAGI (reference sequence). CDR3: CASSVPGGVGTGELFF. The CDR3 DNA follows: TGTGCCAGCAGTGTCCCAGGAGGGGTTGGCACCGGGGAGCTGTTTTTT.

The chain links TRBV14 to TRBJ1-2; D unresolved. Per the germline V gene, CDR1 is SGHDN and CDR2 is FVKESK. The CDR3 covers 13 residues. Trimming took off 4 bases at V and 3 bases at J, with 9 bases between the two ends. CDR3 in amino acids: CASSRPSDYGYTF. The CDR3 DNA reads TGTGCCAGCAGCCGACCCTCGGACTATGGCTACACCTTC.

The chain links TRBV29-1 to TRBJ1-2; 7 nucleotides line up with TRBD1. The CDR3 covers 13 residues. Germline CDR1 reads SQVTM; CDR2 reads ANQGSEA. The V segment lost 7 bases and the J segment 6 bases; nucleotides outside the gene matches: 11. The CDR3 bases are TGCAGCGCAACAGGGGACTGGGTAAATGGCTACACCTTC. Translated, it gives CSATGDWVNGYTF.

For the CDR3, the DNA is TGTGCCAGCAGTTCATGGGACAGGTACAATGAGCAGTTCTTC. Amino acids: CASSSWDRYNEQFF. The chain recombines TRBV6-5 with TRBJ2-1; TRBD1 matches 8 bases. Germline V gene sequence: CDR1 MNHEY, CDR2 SVGAGI. The CDR3 runs 14 residues. Germline trimming cut 4 bases from V and 4 bases from J; bases unmatched to any gene: 3.

This clone occurred a few times. The chain carries TRBV28 and TRBJ1-4; D is perhaps TRBD1 (5 bases). Germline V gene lookup returns CDR1 MDHEN and CDR2 SYDVKM. This CDR3 is 17 amino acids long. V shed 1 base and J shed 7 bases, with 19 bases lying between them. The CDR3 loop reads CASSLLRPRVLGEKLFF. CDR3 nucleotide sequence: TGTGCCAGCAGTTTATTGAGGCCCAGGGTGTTGGGTGAAAAACTGTTTTTT.

This clone has more than one count but fewer than ten. The chain combines TRBV10-3 with TRBJ2-7, with TRBD1 matching 10 bases. J lost 5 bases, V lost 6 bases, and 10 bases had no gene match. The CDR3 is 15 residues long. The germline CDR1 and CDR2 sequences are ENHRY and SYGVKD. CDR3 sequence reads: CAISRPGTGEDEQYF. CDR3 DNA sequence: TGTGCCATCAGCAGACCCGGGACAGGGGAAGACGAGCAGTACTTC.

The rearrangement joins TRBV25-1 to TRBJ1-1; 9 bases map to TRBD1. CDR3 length equals 14 residues. With V trimmed by 6 bases and J by 5 bases, 7 bases remained unmatched. Germline-derived CDR1 and CDR2 are MGHDK and SYGVNS. CDR3 in DNA: TGTGCCAGCAGGTCTGACAGGGGGAATACTGAAGCTTTCTTT. It yields the protein CASRSDRGNTEAFF. Full variable domain (remainder filled in from reference TRBV25-1 and TRBJ1-1): EADIYQTPRYLVIGTGKKITLECSQTMGHDKMYWYQQDPGMELHLIHYSYGVNSTEKGDLSSESTVSRIRTEHFPLTLESARPSHTSQYLCASRSDRGNTEAFFGQGTRLTVV.

This clone was recorded a few times. The rearrangement uses TRBV11-3 and TRBJ2-5, with a tentative D call TRBD1 (6 bases). The germline V gene has CDR1 SGHNT and CDR2 YENEEA. There are 15 residues in the CDR3. The V and J ends lost 3 bases and 5 bases respectively, with 16 bases between them. As DNA, the CDR3 is TGTGCCAGCAGCTTTTCTCAGGAGCAGGGGGAGACCCAGTACTTC. Its translation is CASSFSQEQGETQYF.

The chain uses TRBV5-1 and TRBJ2-3; D perhaps matches TRBD1 (7 bases). This CDR3 is built from 19 residues. Trimming took 3 bases from V and 2 from J, leaving 25 bases between them. Germline V gene sequence: CDR1 SGHRS, CDR2 YFSETQ. The CDR3 nucleotides read TGCGCCAGCAGCTCAGCTCGGGGTCGGGGGACAGAGACCACAGATACGCAGTATTTT. Its protein is CASSSARGRGTETTDTQYF.

The table lists this clone with a count of one. The rearrangement uses TRBV27 and TRBJ2-1, with D possibly matching TRBD2 (5 bases). Trimming took off 0 bases at V and 8 bases at J, with 14 bases between the two ends. The CDR3 is 15 residues long. The germline CDR1 and CDR2 sequences are MNHEY and SMNVEV (reference sequence). The DNA of the CDR3 is TGTGCCAGCAGTTTATCTCTACTAGTTTCCCATGAGCAGTTCTTC. Translation: CASSLSLLVSHEQFF.

Only a few counts were recorded for this clone. The CDR3 loop is CASSQDLDDTTRQYF. CDR3 nucleotides: TGTGCCAGCAGCCAAGATTTGGATGACACCACAAGGCAGTACTTC. V gene TRBV14 combines with J gene TRBJ2-7, with D unclear. CDR1 SGHDN and CDR2 FVKESK come from the germline V gene. The V end was cut by 0 bases, the J end by 9 bases, with 18 bases between. The CDR3 has 15 amino acids.

This clone was counted a few times. The chain employs TRBV10-3 and TRBJ2-1, with 9 bases fitting TRBD2. The germline V gene encodes CDR1 ENHRY and CDR2 SYGVKD. V was clipped by 6 bases and J by 9 bases; unmatched bases: 9. The CDR3 extends over 14 amino acids. As DNA, the CDR3 is TGTGCCATCAGAGGCGATAGCGGGAGCCGTGAGCAGTTCTTC. It specifies CAIRGDSGSREQFF.

The rearrangement links TRBV30 to TRBJ2-6; D is uncertain. V was trimmed by 3 bases and J by 0 bases, leaving 3 bases between them. Germline values: CDR1 GTSNPN, CDR2 SVGIG (reference sequence). The CDR3 contains 13 residues. The CDR3 nucleotides read TGTGCCTGGAGGACCTCTGGGGCCAACGTCCTGACTTTC. It codes for CAWRTSGANVLTF.

The rearrangement uses TRBV25-1 and TRBJ2-1; 8 bases align to TRBD2. Germline lookup yields CDR1 MGHDK and CDR2 SYGVNS. Trimming at V came to 3 bases and at J to 12 bases, leaving 10 bases not matched to a gene. CDR3 length equals 14 residues. Here the CDR3 reads CASSDNLAGTWQFF. The CDR3, as DNA: TGTGCCAGCAGTGATAACTTAGCGGGAACTTGGCAGTTCTTC.

This rearrangement joins TRBV21-1 to TRBJ2-5; the tabulated D call, TRBD1, remains unverified against the DNA. TRBV21-1 is an annotated pseudogene. The length of the CDR3 is 17 residues. In DNA, the CDR3 is TGTGCCAGCAGCAAACTTTGTGGGGCAGGTTTGGCAGAGACCCAGTACTTC. It yields the protein CASSKLCGAGLAETQYF.